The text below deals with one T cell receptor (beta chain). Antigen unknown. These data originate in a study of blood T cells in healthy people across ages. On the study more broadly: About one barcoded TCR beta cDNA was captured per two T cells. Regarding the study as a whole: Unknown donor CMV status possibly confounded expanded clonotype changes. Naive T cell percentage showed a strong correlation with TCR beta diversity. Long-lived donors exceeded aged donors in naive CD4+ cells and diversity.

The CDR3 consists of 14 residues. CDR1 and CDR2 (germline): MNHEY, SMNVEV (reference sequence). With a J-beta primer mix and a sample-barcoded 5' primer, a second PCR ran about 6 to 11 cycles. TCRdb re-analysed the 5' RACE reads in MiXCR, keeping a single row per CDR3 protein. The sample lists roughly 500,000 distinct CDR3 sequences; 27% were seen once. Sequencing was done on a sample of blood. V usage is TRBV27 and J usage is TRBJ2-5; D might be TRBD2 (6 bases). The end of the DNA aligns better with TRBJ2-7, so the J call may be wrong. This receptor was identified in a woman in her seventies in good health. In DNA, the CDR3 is TGTGCCAGCAGTTTATCGCGTGGAGGGCCCGAGCAGTACTTC. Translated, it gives CASSLSRGGPEQYF.